These 30 T cell receptor beta chains were sequenced from one sample in a study of shared clonotypes between healthy human individuals. Assay: immunoSEQ multiplex PCR; the TCRdb copy retains only in-frame clones and omits some. The table shows a few million clones, with around nine tenths occurring only once. Sequencing input: naive CD4+ T cells sorted from blood. Indicated subset: CD45RA+ positively selected. The receptors originated from a man younger than 35 in good health.

The chain combines TRBV5-1 with TRBJ1-1; possible D gene TRBD1, 6 bases. Trimming cost V 6 bases and J 3 bases, with 12 bases left between them. This CDR3 has 13 residues. Germline V lookup: CDR1 SGHRS, CDR2 YFSETQ. The CDR3 sequence is CASTTTGYTEAFF. In DNA form, the CDR3 reads TGCGCCAGCACCACAACAGGGTACACTGAAGCTTTCTTT.

The V and J genes are TRBV19 and TRBJ2-7; TRBD2 is a possible D gene (6 bases). The CDR3 consists of 14 residues. In germline, CDR1 is LNHDA, CDR2 SQIVND (reference sequence). Between the trimmed V and J ends, which lost 0 bases and 3 bases, there was a span of 9 bases. Written as DNA, the CDR3 is TGTGCCAGTAGTATAGATCGGGACTGCTACGAGCAGTACTTC. Encoded protein: CASSIDRDCYEQYF.

The count of this clone is one. V is TRBV28 and J is TRBJ2-7; 9 bases match TRBD2. V trimming: 6 bases; J trimming: 7 bases; junction bases outside the gene matches: 10. CDR1 and CDR2 from the germline V gene are MDHEN and SYDVKM. This CDR3 is built from 14 residues. CDR3 nucleotides: TGTGCCAGCAGCTCCAGCGGGGGGCGGGGTGAGCAGTACTTC. Protein: CASSSSGGRGEQYF.

The chain uses TRBV27 and TRBJ2-6, with no clear D. CDR3 length: 15 amino acids. The V and J ends lost 3 bases and 0 bases respectively, with 6 bases between them. CDR1 is MNHEY, CDR2 SMNVEV, per germline (reference sequence). This CDR3 is CASSFGISGANVLTF. The CDR3, as DNA: TGTGCCAGCAGTTTTGGGATCTCTGGGGCCAACGTCCTGACTTTC.

The rearrangement links TRBV5-4 to TRBJ1-1; D gene unclear. This CDR3 has 13 amino acids. Germline CDR1 reads SGHNT; CDR2 reads YYREEE (reference sequence). Deletions cut 0 bases from V and 5 bases from J, with 8 bases between. The CDR3 DNA reads TGTGCCAGCAGCTTGGTGGCCAAAACTGAAGCTTTCTTT. Protein product: CASSLVAKTEAFF.

The chain carries TRBV5-1 and TRBJ1-5; no firm D call. Looked up from germline, CDR1 is SGHRS and CDR2 is YFSETQ. CDR3 length: 12 amino acids. Trimming pared 5 bases from V and 9 bases from J, leaving 12 bases between. The CDR3 region has the DNA TGCGCCAGCAGTCTAAATGGAGGGCCCCAGCATTTT. This encodes CASSLNGGPQHF.

The J gene is TRBJ2-5, the V gene TRBV6-1; D uncertain. V lost 6 bases and J 6 bases, leaving 17 bases between the germline ends. The CDR3 runs to 14 residues. Germline values: CDR1 MNHNS, CDR2 SASEGT. DNA for the CDR3: TGTGCCAGCAGACCACGTGGGGTATGGAAGACCCAGTACTTC. Amino acids: CASRPRGVWKTQYF.

The chain carries TRBV5-1 and TRBJ2-5; TRBD1 matches 7 bases. The CDR3 is 15 amino acids. CDR1 and CDR2 (germline): SGHRS, YFSETQ. The junction had 7 bases not matched to a gene; V was cut back by 4 bases and J by 1 base. The CDR3 coding sequence is TGCGCCAGCAGCCCCTCAGGGGGAGCCCAAGAGACCCAGTACTTC. Translation: CASSPSGGAQETQYF.

The chain combines TRBV19 with TRBJ2-2, with D perhaps matching TRBD1 (7 bases). V dropped 1 base and J dropped 1 base, with 16 bases sitting between them. Germline lookup yields CDR1 LNHDA and CDR2 SQIVND (reference sequence). The CDR3 consists of 18 residues. The CDR3 sequence: CASSIGAGGNWNTGELFF. The DNA of the CDR3 is TGTGCCAGTAGTATAGGGGCAGGGGGGAACTGGAACACCGGGGAGCTGTTTTTT.

J is TRBJ1-5 and V is TRBV19; D might be TRBD1 (6 bases). The CDR3 totals 16 residues. CDR1 and CDR2 from the germline V gene are LNHDA and SQIVND (reference sequence). Trimming took off 5 bases at V and 0 bases at J, with 14 bases between the two ends. CDR3: CASSSTGTYSNQPQHF. CDR3 coding DNA: TGTGCCAGTAGTTCCACAGGGACTTATAGCAATCAGCCCCAGCATTTT.

In this sample, this clone turned up a few times. The chain carries TRBV14 and TRBJ1-6; possible D gene TRBD1, 5 bases. In germline, CDR1 is SGHDN, CDR2 FVKESK. The V and J ends lost 4 bases and 11 bases respectively, with 9 bases between them. The CDR3 is 12 residues long. CDR3: CASSPQGTPLHF. For the CDR3, the DNA is TGTGCCAGCAGCCCGCAGGGAACACCCCTCCACTTT. Based on the CDR3 plus reference TRBV14 and TRBJ1-6, the full variable domain is EAGVTQFPSHSVIEKGQTVTLRCDPISGHDNLYWYRRVMGKEIKFLLHFVKESKQDESGMPNNRFLAERTGGTYSTLKVQPAELEDSGVYFCASSPQGTPLHFGNGTRLTVT.

The chain is built from TRBV30 and TRBJ1-2; D gene ambiguous. The CDR3 has 14 amino acids. Trimming shortened V by 0 bases and J by 6 bases, and 14 bases separated the two germline ends. Germline lookup yields CDR1 GTSNPN and CDR2 SVGIG (reference sequence). The CDR3 DNA reads as TGTGCCTGGAGTGTACACCCGGGTTCCGATGGCTACACCTTC. Its protein is CAWSVHPGSDGYTF.

The table lists this clone with a count of one. This chain connects TRBV7-2 to TRBJ2-6; 7 nucleotides agree with TRBD1. The CDR3 contains 14 residues. Germline trimming cut 5 bases from V and 7 bases from J; bases unmatched to any gene: 5. Per germline, CDR1 SGHTA and CDR2 FQGNSA. CDR3 in amino acids: CASSTQGIANVLTF. The CDR3 DNA is TGTGCCAGCAGCACACAGGGGATAGCCAACGTCCTGACTTTC.

In DNA form, the CDR3 reads TGCAGCGTTGATACAATCGGATCAGGGGCTGGGGCCAACGTCCTGACTTTC. It encodes CSVDTIGSGAGANVLTF. This chain links TRBV29-1 with TRBJ2-6; possibly TRBD1 for D (6 bases). In germline, CDR1 is SQVTM, CDR2 ANQGSEA. Trimming cost V 3 bases and J 2 bases, with 17 bases left between them. The CDR3 totals 17 residues.

The V call is TRBV4-1, the J call TRBJ2-3; 7 bases are shared with TRBD1. There are 14 residues in the CDR3. Germline V CDR1 and CDR2: MGHRA, YSYEKL. Trimming removed 4 bases from V and 0 bases from J; junction bases left unmatched: 1. CDR3 coding DNA: TGCGCCAGCAGCCTACAGGGGAGCACAGATACGCAGTATTTT. It yields the protein CASSLQGSTDTQYF.

This chain joins TRBV5-1 and TRBJ2-5; 8 nucleotides agree with TRBD2. The CDR3 is 15 amino acids. V shed 6 bases and J 6 bases; nucleotides not matched to a gene: 13. Germline V gene data show CDR1 as SGHRS and CDR2 as YFSETQ. The CDR3, as DNA: TGCGCCAGCACCCCCACCGGGGGGGGCTTCCAGACCCAGTACTTC. Amino acids: CASTPTGGGFQTQYF.

This chain connects TRBV10-2 to TRBJ2-3; TRBD2 matches 7 bases. Germline CDR1 is WSHSY and CDR2 is SAAADI. V was clipped by 3 bases and J by 5 bases; unmatched bases: 5. This CDR3 region has 14 residues. The CDR3 loop reads CASSDWGGLDTQYF. CDR3 DNA sequence: TGCGCCAGCAGTGATTGGGGGGGGTTAGATACGCAGTATTTT.

This CDR3 reads CASVWERGYGELFF. DNA of the CDR3: TGTGCCAGCGTCTGGGAGAGGGGTTACGGGGAGCTGTTTTTT. V and J are TRBV6-1 and TRBJ2-2; D tentatively reads TRBD1 or TRBD2 (5 bases each). The germline gives CDR1 MNHNS, CDR2 SASEGT. The germline V and J ends were trimmed by 8 bases and 7 bases, with 17 bases remaining between them. The CDR3 covers 14 residues.

This chain joins TRBV5-1 and TRBJ1-1; tentative D call: TRBD1 (6 bases). CDR1 is SGHRS and CDR2 is YFSETQ in the germline V gene. V shed 4 bases and J shed 0 bases, with 13 bases lying between them. The length of the CDR3 is 15 residues. The CDR3 loop is CASSDRTDMNTEAFF. CDR3 coding DNA: TGCGCCAGCAGCGATCGGACAGATATGAACACTGAAGCTTTCTTT.

The chain employs TRBV28 and TRBJ2-2, with TRBD1 matching over 8 bases. Germline-derived CDR1 and CDR2 are MDHEN and SYDVKM. Trimming removed 6 bases from V and 8 bases from J; junction bases left unmatched: 14. This CDR3 contains 16 residues. Here the CDR3 reads CASSLDRGWGPGELFF. The CDR3 bases are TGTGCCAGCAGCCTAGACAGGGGCTGGGGGCCGGGGGAGCTGTTTTTT.

The rearrangement joins TRBV6-6 to TRBJ1-1, with D perhaps TRBD1 (5 bases). V shed 2 bases and J shed 1 base, with 11 bases lying between them. Germline V gives CDR1 MNHNY, CDR2 SVGAGI (reference sequence). The CDR3 spans 15 residues. CDR3 region: CASSYKETGNTEAFF. CDR3 sequence (DNA): TGTGCCAGCAGTTACAAGGAAACAGGGAACACTGAAGCTTTCTTT.

This clone appeared once. V and J are TRBV6-1 and TRBJ1-2; D unresolved. CDR1 and CDR2 from the germline V gene are MNHNS and SASEGT. The CDR3 length is 15 residues. Trimming left V 3 bases short and J 0 bases short, with 11 bases between. The CDR3 spells CASSDAGWANYGYTF. CDR3 nucleotide sequence: TGTGCCAGCAGTGATGCGGGTTGGGCTAACTATGGCTACACCTTC.

The rearrangement joins TRBV2 to TRBJ1-2; 11 positions match TRBD1. There are 15 residues in the CDR3. V was pared by 6 bases and J by 4 bases, with 7 bases of the junction left unmatched. CDR1 and CDR2 from the germline V gene are SNHLY and FYNNEI. CDR3 sequence reads: CASRDSGTGGYGYTF. DNA of the CDR3: TGTGCCAGCAGGGACTCCGGGACAGGGGGCTATGGCTACACCTTC.

As DNA, the CDR3 is TGTGCCAGCAGTGTCCCCAGCCGCGGCTACACCTTC. It codes for CASSVPSRGYTF. The rearrangement links TRBV25-1 to TRBJ1-2; unclear D gene. Germline V lookup: CDR1 MGHDK, CDR2 SYGVNS. The CDR3 length is 12 residues. V was cut by 4 bases and J by 8 bases, with 11 bases left in between.

The genes are TRBV28 and TRBJ1-2; 10 bases match TRBD1. CDR3 size: 15 residues. Unmatched junction bases numbered 5, after V lost 4 bases and J lost 3 bases. CDR1 and CDR2 from the germline V gene are MDHEN and SYDVKM. The CDR3 nucleotides are TGTGCCAGCAGTTCTCGGACAGGGGGGGACTATGGCTACACCTTC. Amino acids: CASSSRTGGDYGYTF.

The V call is TRBV11-2, the J call TRBJ2-5; TRBD2 is a possible D gene (6 bases). The assigned J gene may be wrong: the sequence end matches TRBJ2-7 better. CDR3 size: 14 residues. Germline V gene sequence: CDR1 SGHAT, CDR2 FQNNGV. The chain's CDR3 is CASSRWGGVYEQYF. CDR3 bases: TGTGCCAGCAGCAGGTGGGGCGGGGTCTACGAGCAGTACTTC.

The gene calls are TRBV10-3 and TRBJ2-3, with D perhaps TRBD2 (6 bases). V was pared by 4 bases and J by 0 bases, with 17 bases between. The CDR3 extends over 17 amino acids. In germline, CDR1 is ENHRY, CDR2 SYGVKD. CDR3 bases: TGTGCCATCAGTGCAACCGGGACTTTTACTAGCACAGATACGCAGTATTTT. Translation: CAISATGTFTSTDTQYF.

The chain joins TRBV5-4 to TRBJ2-1; 8 bases are a match to TRBD2. V shed 4 bases, J shed 6 bases, and the junction held 15 bases outside the gene matches. The germline V gene has CDR1 SGHNT and CDR2 YYREEE (reference sequence). The CDR3 totals 17 residues. CDR3 protein: CASSPPGLGSGGNEQFF. The CDR3 DNA follows: TGTGCCAGCAGCCCCCCGGGACTAGGATCCGGCGGCAATGAGCAGTTCTTC. Full variable domain (missing parts from reference TRBV5-4 and TRBJ2-1): ETGVTQSPTHLIKTRGQQVTLRCSSQSGHNTVSWYQQALGQGPQFIFQYYREEENGRGNFPPRFSGLQFPNYSSELNVNALELDDSALYLCASSPPGLGSGGNEQFFGPGTRLTVL.

The chain has TRBV13 and TRBJ2-7, with D possibly matching TRBD2 (7 bases). Trimming removed 3 bases from V and 0 bases from J, with 9 bases in between. CDR3 length equals 14 residues. Germline V gene lookup returns CDR1 PRHDT and CDR2 FYEKMQ (reference sequence). CDR3 residues: CASSLGGHSYEQYF. The CDR3 DNA follows: TGTGCCAGCAGCTTGGGGGGGCACTCCTACGAGCAGTACTTC.

The rearrangement links TRBV12-5 to TRBJ1-1; TRBD1 aligns across 9 bases. Per the germline V gene, CDR1 is LGHNT and CDR2 is FRNRAP. The V and J ends lost 1 base and 6 bases, in that order; junction bases with no gene match: 3. The CDR3 totals 14 residues. CDR3 nucleotide sequence: TGTGCTAGTGGTTTGGAGAGACAGGGGGCTGAAGCTTTCTTT. This codes for CASGLERQGAEAFF. The whole variable domain, remainder taken from reference TRBV12-5 and TRBJ1-1, is DARVTQTPRHKVTEMGQEVTMRCQPILGHNTVFWYRQTMMQGLELLAYFRNRAPLDDSGMPKDRFSAEMPDATLATLKIQPSEPRDSAVYFCASGLERQGAEAFFGQGTRLTVV.